These 20 T cell receptor beta chains originate from one sample sequenced in a study of blood T cell repertoires in COVID-19. Clones were read by immunoSEQ multiplex PCR, and TCRdb kept only the in-frame ones, dropping some. The data show 400,000 or so clones, approximately 86% seen once. The sequenced material came from PBMCs or T cells enriched from blood (not recorded which). The receptors stem from a woman between 40 and 55 years old with acute COVID-19.

The gene calls are TRBV11-2 and TRBJ1-1; unclear D gene. Germline lookup yields CDR1 SGHAT and CDR2 FQNNGV. This CDR3 is 13 amino acids long. V lost 3 bases and J 5 bases, leaving 10 bases between the germline ends. The CDR3 DNA reads as TGTGCCAGCAGCTTCGGTCGAGGGACTGAAGCTTTCTTT. It translates to CASSFGRGTEAFF.

This clone was observed a handful of times. The rearrangement uses TRBV18 and TRBJ2-7; 9 bases match TRBD1. CDR1 and CDR2 (germline): KGHSH, LQKENI. The CDR3 spans 15 residues. The ends lost 5 bases at V and 5 bases at J; junction bases unmatched: 10. This CDR3 reads CASSYGQGLINEQYF. CDR3 DNA: TGTGCCAGCTCATACGGACAGGGGTTAATCAACGAGCAGTACTTC.

The V call is TRBV5-1, the J call TRBJ2-1; D gene uncertain. The CDR3 runs to 11 residues. The V gene lost 0 bases and the J gene lost 15 bases, with 10 bases spanning the gap. Germline V lookup: CDR1 SGHRS, CDR2 YFSETQ. This CDR3 reads CASSLGGGAFF. As DNA, the CDR3 is TGCGCCAGCAGCTTGGGAGGTGGCGCGTTCTTC. The full variable domain, completed using reference TRBV5-1 and TRBJ2-1, is KAGVTQTPRYLIKTRGQQVTLSCSPISGHRSVSWYQQTPGQGLQFLFEYFSETQRNKGNFPGRFSGRQFSNSRSEMNVSTLELGDSALYLCASSLGGGAFFGPGTRLTVL.

This clone showed up just once. The chain couples TRBV11-2 to TRBJ2-5; D not certain. Per germline, CDR1 SGHAT and CDR2 FQNNGV. The V end was cut by 2 bases, the J end by 2 bases, with 6 bases between. The CDR3 loop spans 13 amino acids. CDR3 sequence: CASSLMRQETQYF. DNA for the CDR3: TGTGCCAGCAGCTTAATGCGTCAAGAGACCCAGTACTTC. Supplemented by reference TRBV11-2 and TRBJ2-5, the full variable domain reads EAGVAQSPRYKIIEKRQSVAFWCNPISGHATLYWYQQILGQGPKLLIQFQNNGVVDDSQLPKDRFSAERLKGVDSTLKIQPAKLEDSAVYLCASSLMRQETQYFGPGTRLLVL.

V gene TRBV4-2 combines with J gene TRBJ2-7; 10 bases are shared with TRBD2. Trimming at V came to 0 bases and at J to 6 bases, leaving 8 bases not matched to a gene. This CDR3 has 16 residues. Per the germline V gene, CDR1 is LGHNA and CDR2 is YNFKEQ. CDR3: CASSQEASGGFREQYF. CDR3 nucleotide sequence: TGTGCCAGCAGCCAAGAAGCTAGCGGGGGATTTCGCGAGCAGTACTTC.

This rearrangement joins TRBV4-2 to TRBJ2-5; 9 positions agree with TRBD1. This CDR3 is 18 amino acids long. V dropped 3 bases and J dropped 5; count of bases not matched to a gene: 16. Per germline, CDR1 LGHNA and CDR2 YNFKEQ. The CDR3 DNA sequence: TGTGCCAGCAGCCAGACCATACCAACAGGGGGCAGAGGGGAGACCCAGTACTTC. Its translation is CASSQTIPTGGRGETQYF.

This clone was picked up one time. The rearrangement links TRBV5-1 to TRBJ2-7, with D unresolved. CDR1 and CDR2 from the germline V gene are SGHRS and YFSETQ. The CDR3 extends over 13 amino acids. V was clipped by 1 base and J by 1 base, with 6 bases between them. The CDR3 bases are TGCGCCAGCAGCTTGACAGTTTCCTACGAGCAGTACTTC. It codes for CASSLTVSYEQYF.

The rearrangement links TRBV4-1 to TRBJ2-7; 7 positions agree with TRBD2. After removal of 0 bases from V and 5 bases from J, the junction contained 10 bases not matched to a gene. This CDR3 spans 16 amino acids. The germline V gene has CDR1 MGHRA and CDR2 YSYEKL. The CDR3 reads CASSQDLGWGGDEQYF. CDR3 bases: TGCGCCAGCAGCCAAGATCTGGGGTGGGGAGGGGACGAGCAGTACTTC.

V and J are TRBV24-1 and TRBJ1-5; D possibly corresponds to TRBD1 (5 bases). Germline values: CDR1 KGHDR, CDR2 SFDVKD. The CDR3 covers 15 residues. With 3 bases removed from V and 6 bases from J, the gap between germline ends came to 14 bases. This CDR3 reads CATSDRQTQCQPQHF. The CDR3 region has the DNA TGTGCCACCAGTGATCGACAGACCCAGTGTCAGCCCCAGCATTTT.

The V gene is TRBV5-4, the J gene TRBJ2-7; perhaps TRBD1 as D (6 bases). The CDR3 has 14 residues. V dropped 3 bases and J dropped 2 bases, with 12 bases sitting between them. Germline V gene data show CDR1 as SGHNT and CDR2 as YYREEE (reference sequence). For the CDR3, the DNA is TGTGCCAGCAGCTCTCACAGGGCACCCTACGAGCAGTACTTC. This sequence encodes CASSSHRAPYEQYF.

J is TRBJ1-2 and V is TRBV18; 7 bases line up with TRBD1. Germline assignment: CDR1 KGHSH and CDR2 LQKENI. This CDR3 has 16 residues. With V trimmed by 4 bases and J by 1 base, 9 bases remained unmatched. CDR3 sequence (DNA): TGTGCCAGCTCACTCGAGCGGACAGGTCTTAACTATGGCTACACCTTC. Amino acids: CASSLERTGLNYGYTF.

The table lists this clone with a count of one. The chain links TRBV6-5 to TRBJ1-2, with TRBD1 as a possible D gene (5 bases). CDR3 length equals 15 residues. Trimming removed 6 bases at V and 0 bases at J, with 14 bases between. Germline CDR1 is MNHEY and CDR2 is SVGAGI. The DNA of the CDR3 is TGTGCCAGCAGGACTCCAGCGACAGCTAACTATGGCTACACCTTC. It is translated as CASRTPATANYGYTF.

The chain joins TRBV18 to TRBJ2-7; possibly TRBD1 for D (6 bases). V dropped 4 bases and J dropped 2 bases, with 15 bases sitting between them. The CDR3 has 15 residues. CDR1 and CDR2 from the germline V gene are KGHSH and LQKENI. The CDR3 DNA follows: TGTGCCAGCTCACTTTCCGGGACATCGACCTACGAGCAGTACTTC. Its translation: CASSLSGTSTYEQYF. The full variable domain, its missing parts supplied by reference TRBV18 and TRBJ2-7, is NAGVMQNPRHLVRRRGQEARLRCSPMKGHSHVYWYRQLPEEGLKFMVYLQKENIIDESGMPKERFSAEFPKEGPSILRIQQVVRGDSAAYFCASSLSGTSTYEQYFGPGTRLTVT.

Notes on this clone: In the same sample, other DNA sequences code for this CDR3. This chain uses TRBV7-9 with TRBJ1-1; TRBD1 is a possible D gene (5 bases). The V end was cut by 1 base, the J end by 2 bases, with 8 bases between. This CDR3 contains 14 residues. The germline gives CDR1 SEHNR, CDR2 FQNEAQ (reference sequence). CDR3 protein: CASSLGQGNTEAFF. The CDR3 DNA is TGTGCCAGCAGCTTAGGGCAGGGTAACACTGAAGCTTTCTTT.

The genes are TRBV2 and TRBJ2-5, with 9 bases identical to TRBD2. Germline V gene sequence: CDR1 SNHLY, CDR2 FYNNEI. This CDR3 spans 15 amino acids. V shed 4 bases and J 2 bases; nucleotides not matched to a gene: 5. The CDR3 coding sequence is TGTGCCAGCAGTGGACGGACTAGCGTGCAAGAGACCCAGTACTTC. This sequence encodes CASSGRTSVQETQYF.

The J gene is TRBJ2-3, the V gene TRBV15; 15 bases are shared with TRBD2. The germline V gene has CDR1 LNHNV and CDR2 YYDKDF (reference sequence). This CDR3 has 17 residues. With 3 bases clipped from V and 4 bases from J, the junction kept 5 bases outside the gene matches. For the CDR3, the DNA is TGTGCCACCAGCAGGGGACTAGCGGGGGGTACCCCAGATACGCAGTATTTT. Translation gives CATSRGLAGGTPDTQYF.

This chain's CDR3 is CAWSVLADNYEQYF. DNA of the CDR3: TGTGCCTGGAGTGTACTAGCGGATAACTACGAGCAGTACTTC. The chain combines TRBV30 with TRBJ2-7; 8 positions agree with TRBD2. Germline CDR1 and CDR2: GTSNPN and SVGIG (reference sequence). After removal of 0 bases from V and 3 bases from J, the junction contained 4 bases not matched to a gene. The CDR3 is 14 residues long.

This chain connects TRBV2 to TRBJ1-2, with D unclear. Deletions cut 7 bases from V and 5 bases from J, with 14 bases between. This CDR3 has 13 residues. The germline V gene encodes CDR1 SNHLY and CDR2 FYNNEI. The CDR3 reads CASNAHGSYGYTF. The CDR3 nucleotides are TGTGCCAGCAACGCCCATGGGAGTTATGGCTACACCTTC.

The chain combines TRBV5-5 with TRBJ2-5, with D possibly matching TRBD1 (5 bases). CDR1 is SGHKS and CDR2 is YYEKEE in the germline V gene (reference sequence). This CDR3 has 15 amino acids. Trimming pared 2 bases from V and 4 bases from J, leaving 15 bases between. The chain's CDR3 is CASSFVSRDRETQYF. Here the CDR3 DNA reads TGTGCCAGCAGCTTTGTGTCCAGGGATCGAGAGACCCAGTACTTC. The complete variable domain, with remaining parts taken from reference TRBV5-5 and TRBJ2-5, reads DAGVTQSPTHLIKTRGQQVTLRCSPISGHKSVSWYQQVLGQGPQFIFQYYEKEERGRGNFPDRFSARQFPNYSSELNVNALLLGDSALYLCASSFVSRDRETQYFGPGTRLLVL.

This clone was observed once. V and J are TRBV30 and TRBJ1-3; unclear D gene. CDR1 and CDR2 from the germline V gene are GTSNPN and SVGIG (reference sequence). This CDR3 region has 13 residues. The V gene lost 4 bases and the J gene lost 0 bases, with 7 bases spanning the gap. The CDR3 nucleotides are TGTGCCTGGACCGGTTACTCTGGAAACACCATATATTTT. Its translation is CAWTGYSGNTIYF.